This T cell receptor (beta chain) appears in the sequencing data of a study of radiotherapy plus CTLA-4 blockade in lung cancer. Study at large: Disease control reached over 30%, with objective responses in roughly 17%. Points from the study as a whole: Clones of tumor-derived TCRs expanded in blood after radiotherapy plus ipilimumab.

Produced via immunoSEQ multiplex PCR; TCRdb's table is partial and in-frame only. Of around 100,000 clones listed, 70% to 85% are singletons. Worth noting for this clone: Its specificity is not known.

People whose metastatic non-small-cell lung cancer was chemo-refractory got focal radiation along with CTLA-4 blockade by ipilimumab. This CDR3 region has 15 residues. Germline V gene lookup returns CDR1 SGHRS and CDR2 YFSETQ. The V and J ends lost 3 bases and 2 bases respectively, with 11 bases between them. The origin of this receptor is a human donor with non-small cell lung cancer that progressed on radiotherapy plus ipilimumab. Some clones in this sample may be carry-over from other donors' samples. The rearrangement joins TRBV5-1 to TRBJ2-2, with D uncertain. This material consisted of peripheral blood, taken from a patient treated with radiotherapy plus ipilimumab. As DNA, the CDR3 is TGCGCCAGCAGCTCAGACCCAATTAACACCGGGGAGCTGTTTTTT. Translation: CASSSDPINTGELFF.